This T cell receptor beta chain was documented in a study of T cell changes during pregnancy in multiple sclerosis. This CDR3 is 16 amino acids long. V lost 7 bases to trimming and J lost 0 bases; unmatched junction nucleotides: 12. Germline V gene lookup returns CDR1 SGHRS and CDR2 YFSETQ. Sequencing was performed with immunoSEQ multiplex PCR; in TCRdb, only in-frame clones are kept and a portion is missing. The top ten clones hold more than 0.85% of a sample with some 85,000 clones, about 95% of them seen once. Sequencing was performed on peripheral blood, taken in the second trimester of pregnancy. V and J are TRBV5-1 and TRBJ2-5; 7 nucleotides match TRBD1. This receptor was obtained from a female donor with multiple sclerosis, enrolled in a pregnancy study. Here the CDR3 DNA reads TGCGCCAGCGGAAACACAGGACAGGTATACCAAGAGACCCAGTACTTC. Translating it yields CASGNTGQVYQETQYF.